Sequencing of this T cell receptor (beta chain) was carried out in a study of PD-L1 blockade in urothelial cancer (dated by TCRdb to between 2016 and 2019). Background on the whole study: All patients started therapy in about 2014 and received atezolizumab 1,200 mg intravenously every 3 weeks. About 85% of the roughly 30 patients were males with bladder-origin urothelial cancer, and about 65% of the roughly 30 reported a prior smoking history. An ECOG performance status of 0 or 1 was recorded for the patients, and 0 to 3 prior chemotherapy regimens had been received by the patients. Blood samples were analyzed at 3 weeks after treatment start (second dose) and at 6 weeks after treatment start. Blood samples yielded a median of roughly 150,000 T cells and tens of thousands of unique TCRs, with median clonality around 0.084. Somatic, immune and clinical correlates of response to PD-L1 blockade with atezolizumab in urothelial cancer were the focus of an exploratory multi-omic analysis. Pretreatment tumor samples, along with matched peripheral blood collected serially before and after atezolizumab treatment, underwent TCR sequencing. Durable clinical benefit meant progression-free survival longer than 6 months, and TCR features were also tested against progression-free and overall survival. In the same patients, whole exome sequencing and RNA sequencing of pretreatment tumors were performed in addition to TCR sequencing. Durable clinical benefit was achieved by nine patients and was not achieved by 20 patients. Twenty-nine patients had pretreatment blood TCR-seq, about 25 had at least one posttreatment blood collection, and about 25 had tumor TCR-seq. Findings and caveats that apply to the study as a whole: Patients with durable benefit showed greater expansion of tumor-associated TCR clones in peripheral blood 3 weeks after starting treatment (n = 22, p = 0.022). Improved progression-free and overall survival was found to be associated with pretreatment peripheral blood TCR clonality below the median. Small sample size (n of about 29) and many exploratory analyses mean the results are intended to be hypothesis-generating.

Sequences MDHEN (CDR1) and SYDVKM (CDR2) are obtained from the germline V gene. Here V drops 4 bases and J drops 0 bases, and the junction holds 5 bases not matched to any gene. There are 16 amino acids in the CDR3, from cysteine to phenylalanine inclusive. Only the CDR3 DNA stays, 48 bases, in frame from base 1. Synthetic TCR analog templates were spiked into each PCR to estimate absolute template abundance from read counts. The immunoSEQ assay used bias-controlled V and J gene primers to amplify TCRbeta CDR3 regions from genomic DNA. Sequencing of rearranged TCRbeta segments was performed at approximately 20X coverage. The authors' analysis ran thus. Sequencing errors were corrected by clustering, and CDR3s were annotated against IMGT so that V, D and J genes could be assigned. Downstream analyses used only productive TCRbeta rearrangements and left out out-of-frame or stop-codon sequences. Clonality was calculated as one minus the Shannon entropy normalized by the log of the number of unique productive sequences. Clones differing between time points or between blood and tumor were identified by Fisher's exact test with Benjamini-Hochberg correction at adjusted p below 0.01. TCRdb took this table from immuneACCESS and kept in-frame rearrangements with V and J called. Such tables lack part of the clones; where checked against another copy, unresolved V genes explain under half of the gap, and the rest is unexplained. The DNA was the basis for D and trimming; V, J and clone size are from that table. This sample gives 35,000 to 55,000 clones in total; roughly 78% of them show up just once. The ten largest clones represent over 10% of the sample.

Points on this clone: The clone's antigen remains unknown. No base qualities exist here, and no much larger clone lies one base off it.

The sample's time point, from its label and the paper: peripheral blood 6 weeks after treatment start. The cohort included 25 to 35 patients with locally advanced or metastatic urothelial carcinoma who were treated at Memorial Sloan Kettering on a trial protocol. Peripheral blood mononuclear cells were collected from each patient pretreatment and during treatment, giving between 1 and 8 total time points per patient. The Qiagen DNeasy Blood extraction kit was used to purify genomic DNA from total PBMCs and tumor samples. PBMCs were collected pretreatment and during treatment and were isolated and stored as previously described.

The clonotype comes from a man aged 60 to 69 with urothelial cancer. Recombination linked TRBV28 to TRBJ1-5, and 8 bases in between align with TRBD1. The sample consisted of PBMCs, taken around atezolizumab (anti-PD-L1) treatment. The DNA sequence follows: TGTGCCAGCAGTTATGACAGGGGAGGTAGCAATCAGCCCCAGCATTTT. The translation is CASSYDRGGSNQPQHF.